Sequencing of this TCR beta chain was carried out in a study of blood T cell repertoires in COVID-19. As for the study in general: Italy, Spain and the United States were the sources of the convalescent and acute COVID-19 samples.

Libraries were prepared by immunoSEQ multiplex PCR; TCRdb keeps only in-frame clonotypes and omits some of them. Of 180,000 or so clones listed, 88% are singletons. V was shortened by 10 bases and J by 3 bases, with 12 bases between the two germline ends. Germline loops: CDR1 MNHEY, CDR2 SVGAGI. This CDR3 region has 13 residues. This clonotype was obtained from a woman in her 30s with acute or convalescent COVID-19. The genes are TRBV6-5 and TRBJ1-4; D not certain. The specimen sequenced was peripheral blood. The CDR3 DNA reads TGTGCCACCGCGGGAGTGGCTAATGAAAAACTGTTTTTT. It encodes CATAGVANEKLFF.